This TCR beta chain was found in a study of T cell changes during pregnancy in multiple sclerosis. Profiling relied on immunoSEQ multiplex PCR, and the TCRdb table lists in-frame clones only, not all of them. The data show 45,000 or so clones, with around 92% seen just once and around 8.1% held by the top ten. Unmatched junction bases numbered 2, after V lost 1 base and J lost 3 bases. There are 14 residues in the CDR3. Germline V gives CDR1 SGHRS, CDR2 YFSETQ. The receptor comes from a female donor with multiple sclerosis, enrolled in a pregnancy study. Source: CD8+ T cells from peripheral blood mononuclear cells, taken after pregnancy. This chain uses TRBV5-1 with TRBJ1-1, with 8 bases matching TRBD1. Here the CDR3 reads CASSLQGAYTEAFF. The CDR3 DNA reads as TGCGCCAGCAGCTTGCAGGGGGCGTACACTGAAGCTTTCTTT. Based on the CDR3 plus reference TRBV5-1 and TRBJ1-1, the full variable domain is KAGVTQTPRYLIKTRGQQVTLSCSPISGHRSVSWYQQTPGQGLQFLFEYFSETQRNKGNFPGRFSGRQFSNSRSEMNVSTLELGDSALYLCASSLQGAYTEAFFGQGTRLTVV.